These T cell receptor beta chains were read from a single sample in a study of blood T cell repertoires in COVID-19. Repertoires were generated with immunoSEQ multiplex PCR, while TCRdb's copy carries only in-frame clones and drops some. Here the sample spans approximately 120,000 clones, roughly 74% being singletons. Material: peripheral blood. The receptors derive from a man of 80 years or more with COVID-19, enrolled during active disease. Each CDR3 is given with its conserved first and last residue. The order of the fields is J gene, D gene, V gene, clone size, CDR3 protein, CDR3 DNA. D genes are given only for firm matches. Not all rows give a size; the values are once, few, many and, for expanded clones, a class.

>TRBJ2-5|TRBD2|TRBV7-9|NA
CASSLTTSGRAGETQYF
TGTGCCAGCAGCTTAACTACTAGCGGGAGGGCCGGCGAGACCCAGTACTTC
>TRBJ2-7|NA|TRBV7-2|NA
CASSLEGRDWSYEQYF
TGTGCCAGCAGTCTTGAAGGCCGGGACTGGTCCTACGAGCAGTACTTC
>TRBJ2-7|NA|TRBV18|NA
CASSPPYSSGAQNYEQYF
TGTGCCAGCTCACCACCTTATAGTAGCGGAGCCCAAAACTACGAGCAGTACTTC
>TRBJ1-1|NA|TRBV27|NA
CASSLRGFQNTEAFF
TGTGCCAGCAGTTTACGGGGTTTTCAGAACACTGAAGCTTTCTTT
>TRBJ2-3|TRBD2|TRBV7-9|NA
CASSSGTSGTDTQYF
TGTGCCAGCAGCTCAGGGACTAGCGGCACAGATACGCAGTATTTT
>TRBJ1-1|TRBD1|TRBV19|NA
CASSPGGPPNTEAFF
TGTGCCAGTAGCCCAGGGGGCCCCCCGAACACTGAAGCTTTCTTT
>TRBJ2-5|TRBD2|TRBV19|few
CASSIAETSGQETQYF
TGTGCCAGTAGTATAGCTGAGACTAGCGGCCAAGAGACCCAGTACTTC
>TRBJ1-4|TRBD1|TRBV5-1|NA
CASSRNDRGEKLFF
TGCGCCAGCAGCCGGAATGACAGGGGTGAAAAACTGTTTTTT
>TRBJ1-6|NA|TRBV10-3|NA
CAIWGARGGDSPLHF
TGTGCCATCTGGGGGGCCAGGGGAGGGGATTCACCCCTCCACTTT
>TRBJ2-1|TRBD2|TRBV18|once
CASSRAYSGTSEFNEQFF
TGTGCCAGCTCTCGCGCCTACAGCGGGACTAGTGAATTCAATGAGCAGTTCTTC
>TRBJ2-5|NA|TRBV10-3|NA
CAISESGTQQETQYF
TGTGCCATCAGTGAGAGCGGGACACAACAAGAGACCCAGTACTTC
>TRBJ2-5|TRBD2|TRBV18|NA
CASSPPGGYQETQYF
TGTGCCAGCTCACCACCCGGGGGGTACCAAGAGACCCAGTACTTC